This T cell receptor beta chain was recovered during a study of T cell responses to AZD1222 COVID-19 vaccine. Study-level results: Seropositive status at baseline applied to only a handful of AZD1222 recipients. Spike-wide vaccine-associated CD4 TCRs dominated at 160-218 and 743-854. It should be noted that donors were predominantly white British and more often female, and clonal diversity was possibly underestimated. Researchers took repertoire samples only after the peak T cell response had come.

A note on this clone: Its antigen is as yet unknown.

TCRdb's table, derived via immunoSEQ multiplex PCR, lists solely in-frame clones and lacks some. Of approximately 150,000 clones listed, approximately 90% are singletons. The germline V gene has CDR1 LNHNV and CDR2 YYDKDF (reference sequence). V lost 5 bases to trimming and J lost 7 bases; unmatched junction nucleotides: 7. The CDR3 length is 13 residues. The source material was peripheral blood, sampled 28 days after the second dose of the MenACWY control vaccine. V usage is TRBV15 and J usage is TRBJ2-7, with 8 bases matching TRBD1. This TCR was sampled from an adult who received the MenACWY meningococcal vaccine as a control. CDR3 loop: CATSSRQGREQYF. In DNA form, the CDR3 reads TGTGCCACCAGCTCCCGACAGGGGCGGGAGCAGTACTTC.